One and the same sample provided the 27 T cell receptor beta chains below, sequenced in a study of shared clonotypes between healthy human individuals. Some clones are missing from TCRdb's copy, which holds only in-frame ones; the method was immunoSEQ multiplex PCR. This sample has 2 million to 2.5 million clones; about nine tenths occur once, and the top ten carry about 0.41%. Sequenced: naive CD4+ T cells from PBMCs. Subset: CD45RA+ positively selected. These receptors originate from a man younger than 35 in good health. Some clones in this sample may be carry-over from other donors' samples.

This clone was detected once. The V and J genes are TRBV10-3 and TRBJ2-1; TRBD2 matches 9 bases. With 2 bases clipped from V and 16 bases from J, the junction kept 6 bases outside the gene matches. CDR1 is ENHRY, CDR2 SYGVKD, per germline. The CDR3 is 12 amino acids. CDR3 sequence (DNA): TGTGCCATCAGTGAGGTGGGAGCGGGGGGTTTCTTC. Protein product: CAISEVGAGGFF.

J is TRBJ1-3 and V is TRBV10-3; TRBD1 aligns across 7 bases. Germline trimming cut 7 bases from V and 0 bases from J; bases unmatched to any gene: 6. Germline lookup yields CDR1 ENHRY and CDR2 SYGVKD. The CDR3 is 15 residues long. The CDR3 sequence: CAITGTVSSGNTIYF. The CDR3 nucleotides read TGTGCCATCACCGGGACAGTTAGCTCTGGAAACACCATATATTTT.

The CDR3 DNA is TGTGCCAGCAGCGTTCGCTGGGAGGGCCTCTATGAGCAGTTCTTC. It is translated as CASSVRWEGLYEQFF. The gene calls are TRBV9 and TRBJ2-1; TRBD2 agrees at 7 bases. The germline V gene encodes CDR1 SGDLS and CDR2 YYNGEE. With V trimmed by 2 bases and J by 8 bases, 10 bases remained unmatched. The CDR3 covers 15 residues. Looking up the rest from reference TRBV9 and TRBJ2-1 gives the full variable domain: DSGVTQTPKHLITATGQRVTLRCSPRSGDLSVYWYQQSLDQGLQFLIQYYNGEERAKGNILERFSAQQFPDLHSELNLSSLELGDSALYFCASSVRWEGLYEQFFGPGTRLTVL.

Regarding this clone: In the same sample, other DNA sequences code for this CDR3. V is TRBV18 and J is TRBJ1-2; weak D call: TRBD1 (5 bases). The germline V and J ends were trimmed by 3 bases and 4 bases, with 9 bases remaining between them. The CDR3 runs 13 residues. Germline V lookup: CDR1 KGHSH, CDR2 LQKENI. The CDR3 nucleotides read TGTGCCAGCTCACCGGGGCAGATCTATGGCTACACCTTC. Its translation: CASSPGQIYGYTF.

The V and J genes are TRBV15 and TRBJ2-3; D is perhaps TRBD2 (5 bases). Germline lookup yields CDR1 LNHNV and CDR2 YYDKDF (reference sequence). V gave up 0 bases and J gave up 6 bases, with 7 bases separating them. There are 13 residues in the CDR3. CDR3 DNA: TGTGCCACCAGCAGAGAGGACTTGGATACGCAGTATTTT. This translates into CATSREDLDTQYF.

CDR3 nucleotides: TGTGCCAGCAGCTCCGGTCCTGGTTCCTCCTACAATGAGCAGTTCTTC. It codes for CASSSGPGSSYNEQFF. This chain links TRBV7-6 with TRBJ2-1; D gene uncertain. Germline CDR1 is SGHVS and CDR2 is FNYEAQ. Trimming removed 4 bases at V and 0 bases at J, with 13 bases between. The CDR3 is 16 amino acids.

This rearrangement joins TRBV28 to TRBJ1-5, with D possibly TRBD1 on 5 matching bases. V was trimmed by 7 bases and J by 3 bases, leaving 22 bases between them. This CDR3 contains 17 residues. Germline CDR1 MDHEN, CDR2 SYDVKM. CDR3: CASIRSGSQGYNQPQHF. The DNA for the CDR3 is TGTGCCAGCATCCGAAGCGGGTCGCAGGGTTACAATCAGCCCCAGCATTTT.

The table lists this clone with a count of one. The chain recombines TRBV5-1 with TRBJ2-1; the match to TRBD1 covers 8 bases. The V gene end was trimmed by 0 bases and the J gene end by 6 bases; junction bases not matched to a gene: 8. The length of the CDR3 is 16 residues. Germline V gene lookup returns CDR1 SGHRS and CDR2 YFSETQ. The CDR3 DNA reads TGCGCCAGCAGCTTGGAGGTTCGGCAGGGGGCCAATGAGCAGTTCTTC. It specifies CASSLEVRQGANEQFF.

The CDR3 loop reads CASTRSSGARTEAFF. The CDR3 DNA is TGTGCCAGTACCCGATCTTCCGGGGCGCGGACTGAAGCTTTCTTT. V is TRBV19 and J is TRBJ1-1; maybe TRBD1 (5 bases). The CDR3 covers 15 residues. Germline assignment: CDR1 LNHDA and CDR2 SQIVND (reference sequence). The germline V and J ends were trimmed by 7 bases and 5 bases, with 20 bases remaining between them.

With respect to this clone: Other DNA variants within this sample encode the same CDR3. J is TRBJ2-5 and V is TRBV4-1, with D hard to call. The CDR3 sequence is 13 residues long. Germline CDR1 and CDR2: MGHRA and YSYEKL. Trimming shortened V by 1 base and J by 4 bases, and 7 bases separated the two germline ends. The CDR3 nucleotides read TGCGCCAGCAGCCAAGCACAGCTAGAGACCCAGTACTTC. This encodes CASSQAQLETQYF.

This clone was seen only once. In DNA, the CDR3 is TGTGCCAGTAGTATAGATCTATCTTCGGGCCCCCGGGAGCAGTACTTC. This codes for CASSIDLSSGPREQYF. The chain combines TRBV19 with TRBJ2-7; no definite D call. Germline V gene data show CDR1 as LNHDA and CDR2 as SQIVND (reference sequence). The CDR3 covers 16 residues. V gave up 0 bases and J gave up 7 bases, with 19 bases separating them.

This clone was seen once. The chain links TRBV29-1 to TRBJ1-4; maybe TRBD1 (5 bases). Per the germline V gene, CDR1 is SQVTM and CDR2 is ANQGSEA. V was pared by 7 bases and J by 0 bases, with 12 bases between. This CDR3 region has 14 residues. CDR3 bases: TGCAGCGCCCGAAGGGGCGCAACTAATGAAAAACTGTTTTTT. Translated, it gives CSARRGATNEKLFF.

This clone was detected once. The sample has other DNA sequences that encode this CDR3 too. V and J are TRBV5-1 and TRBJ1-1; D not certain. CDR3 size: 15 residues. Germline CDR1 is SGHRS and CDR2 is YFSETQ. V lost 0 bases, J lost 0 bases, and 9 bases lay in between. CDR3 region: CASSLGAAMNTEAFF. DNA for the CDR3: TGCGCCAGCAGCTTGGGAGCAGCCATGAACACTGAAGCTTTCTTT.

The chain has TRBV28 and TRBJ1-1; D is possibly TRBD1 (6 bases). Germline CDR1 MDHEN, CDR2 SYDVKM. The ends were cut back, 4 bases at V and 5 bases at J, with 17 bases in the middle. CDR3 size: 15 residues. CDR3 in DNA: TGTGCCAGCAGTTACCCCCGAGGGGGTGGGACTGAAGCTTTCTTT. This translates into CASSYPRGGGTEAFF.

The chain recombines TRBV9 with TRBJ2-5; D is possibly TRBD1 (6 bases). CDR3 length: 15 residues. The V gene's germline CDR1 is SGDLS and CDR2 YYNGEE. The ends were cut back, 4 bases at V and 5 bases at J, with 18 bases in the middle. CDR3 sequence: CASSPQRGRGETQYF. As DNA, the CDR3 is TGTGCCAGCAGCCCCCAGAGGGGGAGAGGTGAGACCCAGTACTTC.

The chain has TRBV6-6 and TRBJ1-2; no clear D gene. The CDR3 is 13 residues long. Germline assignment: CDR1 MNHNY and CDR2 SVGAGI (reference sequence). Trimming shortened V by 4 bases and J by 2 bases, and 8 bases separated the two germline ends. The CDR3 nucleotides read TGTGCCAGCAGTTCGGAAGCCAACTATGGCTACACCTTC. Amino acids: CASSSEANYGYTF.

CDR3 in amino acids: CASRTGAGAAYEQYF. CDR3 bases: TGTGCCAGCAGGACAGGAGCGGGAGCTGCTTACGAGCAGTACTTC. The chain joins TRBV2 to TRBJ2-7; TRBD2 agrees at 8 bases. The CDR3 is 15 residues long. J gave up 4 bases and V 6 bases, and 11 bases lay outside the gene matches. Germline assignment: CDR1 SNHLY and CDR2 FYNNEI. Full variable domain (remainder filled in from reference TRBV2 and TRBJ2-7): EPEVTQTPSHQVTQMGQEVILRCVPISNHLYFYWYRQILGQKVEFLVSFYNNEISEKSEIFDDQFSVERPDGSNFTLKIRSTKLEDSAMYFCASRTGAGAAYEQYFGPGTRLTVT.

This clone was picked up one time. V gene TRBV28 combines with J gene TRBJ2-3, with TRBD1 matching over 8 bases. The junction had 9 bases not matched to a gene; V was cut back by 5 bases and J by 5 bases. The germline V gene encodes CDR1 MDHEN and CDR2 SYDVKM. This CDR3 is 15 amino acids long. The CDR3 bases are TGTGCCAGCAGTGCGCAGGGGGCACACGAAGATACGCAGTATTTT. This translates into CASSAQGAHEDTQYF.

Concerning this clone: The sample has other DNA sequences that encode this CDR3 too. The chain is built from TRBV28 and TRBJ2-7; D unresolved. Germline CDR1 MDHEN, CDR2 SYDVKM. This CDR3 is built from 11 residues. V lost 3 bases and J 3 bases, leaving 3 bases between the germline ends. CDR3 DNA: TGTGCCAGCAGTTTCGGCTACGAGCAGTACTTC. The encoded protein is CASSFGYEQYF.

The chain has TRBV7-9 and TRBJ1-4, with 9 bases aligning to TRBD1. The ends lost 5 bases at V and 2 bases at J; junction bases unmatched: 12. There are 18 residues in the CDR3. Germline lookup yields CDR1 SEHNR and CDR2 FQNEAQ (reference sequence). The CDR3 here is CASSPRGGGTGTNEKLFF. In DNA form, the CDR3 reads TGTGCCAGCAGCCCGCGCGGGGGCGGGACAGGGACTAATGAAAAACTGTTTTTT. The complete variable domain, with remaining parts taken from reference TRBV7-9 and TRBJ1-4, reads DTGVSQNPRHKITKRGQNVTFRCDPISEHNRLYWYRQTLGQGPEFLTYFQNEAQLEKSRLLSDRFSAERPKGSFSTLEIQRTEQGDSAMYLCASSPRGGGTGTNEKLFFGSGTQLSVL.

V gene TRBV7-6 combines with J gene TRBJ2-1; D call uncertain. Germline-derived CDR1 and CDR2 are SGHVS and FNYEAQ. The CDR3 covers 16 residues. V was trimmed by 7 bases and J by 0 bases, leaving 16 bases between them. The CDR3 spells CASTPAPRSSYNEQFF. The CDR3 DNA reads as TGTGCCAGCACCCCGGCCCCCAGGAGCTCCTACAATGAGCAGTTCTTC.

This sequence joins TRBV30 and TRBJ2-7; D is ambiguous. CDR1 GTSNPN and CDR2 SVGIG come from the germline V gene (reference sequence). The CDR3 spans 12 residues. Trimming took off 3 bases at V and 0 bases at J, with 6 bases between the two ends. This chain's CDR3 is CAWRADSYEQYF. The CDR3 bases are TGTGCCTGGAGGGCAGACTCCTACGAGCAGTACTTC.

The CDR3 DNA reads TGTGCCAGCATGGTACAGGGGGGACAGCGCAATCAGCCCCAGCATTTT. This encodes CASMVQGGQRNQPQHF. This sequence joins TRBV28 and TRBJ1-5; 8 bases are a match to TRBD1. Unmatched junction bases numbered 10, after V lost 7 bases and J lost 2 bases. The CDR3 runs to 16 residues. Germline V gene sequence: CDR1 MDHEN, CDR2 SYDVKM.

This rearrangement joins TRBV18 to TRBJ2-2; 8 positions match TRBD2. The CDR3 extends over 18 amino acids. The germline V gene has CDR1 KGHSH and CDR2 LQKENI. Trimming at V came to 2 bases and at J to 0 bases, leaving 8 bases not matched to a gene. CDR3: CASSPFEIAGPNTGELFF. CDR3 DNA sequence: TGTGCCAGCTCACCATTTGAGATAGCGGGACCGAACACCGGGGAGCTGTTTTTT. Full variable domain (outside the CDR3, taken from reference TRBV18 and TRBJ2-2): NAGVMQNPRHLVRRRGQEARLRCSPMKGHSHVYWYRQLPEEGLKFMVYLQKENIIDESGMPKERFSAEFPKEGPSILRIQQVVRGDSAAYFCASSPFEIAGPNTGELFFGEGSRLTVL.

The chain carries TRBV11-2 and TRBJ1-2; D gene ambiguous. CDR3 length: 14 residues. The germline V gene encodes CDR1 SGHAT and CDR2 FQNNGV. With 2 bases removed from V and 0 bases from J, the gap between germline ends came to 7 bases. CDR3 region: CASSLSVSNYGYTF. The CDR3 region has the DNA TGTGCCAGCAGCTTAAGTGTTTCTAACTATGGCTACACCTTC.

The rearrangement links TRBV19 to TRBJ2-1; D gene uncertain. Trimming took 7 bases from V and 9 from J, leaving 19 bases between them. The CDR3 totals 14 residues. Per the germline V gene, CDR1 is LNHDA and CDR2 is SQIVND (reference sequence). DNA for the CDR3: TGTGCCAGTACCGCCGGTTCCCGTCTACCTGAGCAGTTCTTC. This sequence encodes CASTAGSRLPEQFF. The full variable domain, completed using reference TRBV19 and TRBJ2-1, is DGGITQSPKYLFRKEGQNVTLSCEQNLNHDAMYWYRQDPGQGLRLIYYSQIVNDFQKGDIAEGYSVSREKKESFPLTVTSAQKNPTAFYLCASTAGSRLPEQFFGPGTRLTVL.

The rearrangement links TRBV29-1 to TRBJ2-6, with TRBD2 as a possible D gene (5 bases). In germline, CDR1 is SQVTM, CDR2 ANQGSEA. The CDR3 consists of 15 residues. Trimming took off 6 bases at V and 1 base at J, with 13 bases between the two ends. The CDR3 reads CSVARSGSGANVLTF. CDR3 in DNA: TGCAGCGTAGCCCGGAGCGGTTCTGGGGCCAACGTCCTGACTTTC.